This TCR beta chain comes out of a study of blood T cell repertoires in COVID-19. Overall study context: From the United States, Italy and Spain came samples of acute and convalescent COVID-19. From T cells, B-cell-depleted T cells, or PBMCs came the material, which was cDNA or gDNA.

V lost 6 bases and J lost 0; bases outside the gene matches: 8. Germline CDR1 and CDR2: KGHSH and LQKENI. The CDR3 runs 19 residues. Original processing methods: Using reference gene primer amplification, nucleated cell counts were estimated. Some clones are missing from TCRdb's copy, which holds only in-frame ones; the method was immunoSEQ multiplex PCR. The V and J calls and clone size are taken from that table; D and trimming were inferred from the DNA. The data hold 150,000 to 180,000 clones, with 80% to 90% observed a single time. The chain has TRBV18 and TRBJ2-1; TRBD2 agrees at 16 bases. The sample comprised peripheral blood. The clonotype comes from a woman aged 40 to 50 with acute or convalescent COVID-19. For the CDR3, the DNA is TGTGCCAGCTCCCAGGGACTAGCGGGAGGGATCGGCTCCTACAATGAGCAGTTCTTC. It encodes CASSQGLAGGIGSYNEQFF.